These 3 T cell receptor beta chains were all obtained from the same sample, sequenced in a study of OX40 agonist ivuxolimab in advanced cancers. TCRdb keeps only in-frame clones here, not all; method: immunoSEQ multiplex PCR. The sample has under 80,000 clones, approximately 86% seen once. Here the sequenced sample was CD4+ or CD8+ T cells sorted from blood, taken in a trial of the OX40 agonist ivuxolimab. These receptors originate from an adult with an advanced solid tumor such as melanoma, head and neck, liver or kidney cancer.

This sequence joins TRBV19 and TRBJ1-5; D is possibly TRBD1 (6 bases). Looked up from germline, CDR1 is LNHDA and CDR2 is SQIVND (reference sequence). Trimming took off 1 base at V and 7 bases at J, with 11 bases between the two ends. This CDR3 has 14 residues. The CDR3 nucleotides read TGTGCCAGTAGTATAGCAGGGGAAGGGCAGCCCCAGCATTTT. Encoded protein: CASSIAGEGQPQHF. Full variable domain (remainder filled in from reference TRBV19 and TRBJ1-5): DGGITQSPKYLFRKEGQNVTLSCEQNLNHDAMYWYRQDPGQGLRLIYYSQIVNDFQKGDIAEGYSVSREKKESFPLTVTSAQKNPTAFYLCASSIAGEGQPQHFGDGTRLSIL.

CDR3 sequence (DNA): TGTGCCTGGAGGGAGGGACACAAGAACACTGAAGCTTTCTTT. Translating gives CAWREGHKNTEAFF. The rearrangement links TRBV30 to TRBJ1-1; D possibly corresponds to TRBD1 (6 bases). The germline CDR1 and CDR2 sequences are GTSNPN and SVGIG (reference sequence). The V and J ends lost 3 bases and 1 base respectively, with 12 bases between them. The CDR3 spans 14 residues. Combining the CDR3 with reference TRBV30 and TRBJ1-1 gives the whole variable domain SQTIHQWPATLVQPVGSPLSLECTVEGTSNPNLYWYRQAAGRGLQLLFYSVGIGQISSEVPQNLSASRPQDRQFILSSKKLLLSDSGFYLCAWREGHKNTEAFFGQGTRLTVV.

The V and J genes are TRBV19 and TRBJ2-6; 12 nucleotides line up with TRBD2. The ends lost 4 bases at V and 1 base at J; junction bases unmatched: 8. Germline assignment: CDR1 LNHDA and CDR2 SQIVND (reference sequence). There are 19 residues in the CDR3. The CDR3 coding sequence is TGTGCCAGTAGTAGAAGGACTAGCGGGACCACTTCTGGGGCCAACGTCCTGACTTTC. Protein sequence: CASSRRTSGTTSGANVLTF.